This T cell receptor (beta chain) originates from a study of tumor and adjacent non-tumor tissue in lung cancer (dated by TCRdb to 2016 to 2019). Regarding the study in general: The cohort included around eleven adenocarcinoma, a couple of squamous cell carcinoma and 1 small cell lung cancer patients. Among the approximately 15 patients, ages ranged from roughly 30 to 76 years, some ten were men and 5 were women, and disease was TNM stage I to III. Sequencing produced around 130,000,000 productive TCRbeta reads in total, an average of about 4.17 million reads per sample. The study compared bulk TCRbeta repertoires between lung tumor tissue and matched distant non-tumor lung tissue from fewer than 19 lung cancer patients. For each patient, one tumor sample and one normal lung sample were taken, giving thirty paired specimens that underwent TCRbeta CDR3 sequencing.

The germline V gene encodes CDR1 LGHNA and CDR2 YSLEER. The CDR3 holds 13 amino acids from the cysteine to the phenylalanine. Only CDR3 DNA remains: 39 bases, in frame from the first base. Bulk unsorted tissue served as the source for RNA extraction, and RNA quality was assessed using a NanoDrop ND-1000 and an Agilent 2100. Normal lung samples were distant non-tumor tissue taken more than 3 cm from the tumor edge. The donors were newly diagnosed lung cancer patients admitted for thoracic surgery in China from August to November 2014 who had not received prior chemotherapy. Anyone who had undergone radiotherapy or chemotherapy before, or who had another cancer at the same time, was left out of the study. Pieces of surgical tissue measuring 1-2 cm3 were kept in RNAlater solution and held at -80 degrees C until needed. Overall study outcomes, separate from this receptor: The cohort had only approximately 16 patients, and the authors noted that larger samples and more detailed clinical data are needed. Tumor tissue showed significantly greater TCR diversity (inverse Simpson) than normal lung tissue (roughly 430 vs 170, P = 0.0075, Mann-Whitney U test). Significantly higher TCR diversity was found in younger patients, and higher tumor TCR diversity was associated with shorter overall and disease-free survival. Because peripheral blood was not sequenced, blood TCRbeta repertoires in the lung cancer patients of the study were not examined. Neither the sequencing platform nor unique molecular identifiers are mentioned in the methods. In normal lung, the top 100 clones accounted for a significantly larger cumulative share of the repertoire than in tumor tissue.

Points on this clonotype: Its antigen target is currently unknown. Mismatch with germline at one junction end may stem from a read error.

Library preparation used multiplex PCR. The instrument given in TCRdb is Illumina HiSeq 2500. TCRbeta libraries were constructed through three rounds of nested PCR with primers (Table S4) according to protocols adapted from ARM-PCR. Before sequencing, PCR products of 200-500 bp were cut from the gel and purified using the QIAquick gel extraction kit. The authors processed their data as follows. Trimmomatic was used to clean the reads, FLASH was used to merge the reads into complete CDR3 sequences, and MiTCR was used to assign the reads to V(D)J germline segments. Clonal diversity was calculated as the inverse Simpson's index using VDJtools. A read counted as productive if the sequence was in-frame and lacked a premature stop codon. TCRdb redid the processing of the public reads, applying fastp at Q25 and MiXCR, and retained in-frame beta chains. Each entry merges the rows of one CDR3 protein and shows their most common DNA and genes. These V and J calls originate from TCRdb's pipeline instead of the authors' own analysis. The sample profile shows 90,000 to 120,000 distinct CDR3 sequences; less than 75% of them were found once. Less than 20% of the sample is in the top ten clones.

The sequence came from a man aged 30-40 years with non-small cell lung cancer. The sequenced material came from distant non-tumor lung tissue. The sequence joins TRBV4-3 to TRBJ1-6; the D gene identity is not certain. The encoded CDR3 is CAGSQAENSPLHF. The DNA is TGCGCCGGCAGCCAAGCAGAGAATTCACCCCTCCACTTT.